This is a list of T cell receptor beta chains from one sample in a study of T cell changes during pregnancy in multiple sclerosis. TCRdb's copy holds only in-frame clones and misses some; the assay was immunoSEQ multiplex PCR. The sample contains about 44,000 clones, approximately 96% of which appear only once. The material was peripheral blood, obtained in the second trimester of pregnancy. Source of these receptors: a female donor with multiple sclerosis, enrolled in a pregnancy study. Both conserved end residues are trimmed from each CDR3.

J: TRBJ2-2; length: 13; V: TRBV4-3; CDR3: ASSQDPGGIGELF
J: TRBJ1-3; length: 13; V: TRBV18; CDR3: ASSQDRFSGNTIY
J: TRBJ2-5; length: 15; V: TRBV6-1; CDR3: ASSGHATSRLQETQY
J: TRBJ2-3; length: 14; V: TRBV7-9; CDR3: ASSPTSGGAADTQY
J: TRBJ2-7; length: 13; V: TRBV14; CDR3: ASSQDLGSSYEQY
J: TRBJ2-7; length: 13; V: TRBV28; CDR3: ASSFLAGASYEQY
J: TRBJ1-1; length: 13; V: TRBV6-1; CDR3: ASSEALGGYTEAF
J: TRBJ2-2; length: 16; V: TRBV4-1; CDR3: ASSLQRMMSQNTGELF
J: TRBJ2-7; length: 12; V: TRBV25-1; CDR3: ASSELSGPYEQY
J: TRBJ2-5; length: 13; V: TRBV5-1; CDR3: ASSPGPSGEETQY
J: TRBJ2-3; length: 12; V: TRBV27; CDR3: ASTTGSRTDTQY
J: TRBJ2-5; length: 12; V: TRBV6-1; CDR3: ASRQDRGRETQY
J: TRBJ1-5; length: 12; V: TRBV10-3; CDR3: AISERQGSQPQH
J: TRBJ1-3; length: 13; V: TRBV11-3; CDR3: ASSPGQGPGNTIY
J: TRBJ1-5; length: 13; V: TRBV5-8; CDR3: ASSFVSGPSLPQH
J: TRBJ1-1; length: 11; V: TRBV11-1; CDR3: ASSHPGNTEAF
J: TRBJ2-6; length: 13; V: TRBV28; CDR3: ASSLLSSGANVLT
J: TRBJ2-7; length: 12; V: TRBV25-1; CDR3: ASSEWAESYEQY
J: TRBJ2-7; length: 14; V: TRBV2; CDR3: ASSERGTGLPYEQY
J: TRBJ2-7; length: 10; V: TRBV4-1; CDR3: ASSQEGREQY
J: TRBJ2-5; length: 13; V: TRBV30; CDR3: AWSEGQGRWETQY
J: TRBJ2-3; length: 11; V: TRBV14; CDR3: ASSLKGPDTQY
J: TRBJ1-3; length: 13; V: TRBV15; CDR3: ATSRSRGSGNTIY
J: TRBJ1-1; length: 11; V: TRBV2; CDR3: ASSGEGNTEAF
J: TRBJ1-3; length: 12; V: TRBV6-1; CDR3: ASSTGDFGNTIY
J: TRBJ1-1; length: 11; V: TRBV5-4; CDR3: ASLGQGKTEAF
J: TRBJ1-1; length: 12; V: TRBV9; CDR3: ASSAQTGNTEAF
J: TRBJ2-2; length: 12; V: TRBV7-2; CDR3: ASSLSGLNGELF
J: TRBJ2-7; length: 12; V: TRBV28; CDR3: ASAIRGRAYEQY
J: TRBJ1-5; length: 13; V: TRBV10-3; CDR3: AISRSGTGDQPQH
J: TRBJ1-1; length: 12; V: TRBV7-2; CDR3: ASSYHRDGTEAF
J: TRBJ2-4; length: 14; V: TRBV15; CDR3: ATRQDQVLGKNIQY
J: TRBJ2-5; length: 12; V: TRBV27; CDR3: ASSLGALGETQY
J: TRBJ2-5; length: 13; V: TRBV5-4; CDR3: ASSLGAGQLETQY
J: TRBJ2-1; length: 15; V: TRBV27; CDR3: ASSFQGGTFTYNEQF
J: TRBJ1-2; length: 11; V: TRBV18; CDR3: ASSPNTNYGYT
J: TRBJ2-1; length: 10; V: TRBV5-1; CDR3: ASSLAGNEQF
J: TRBJ2-1; length: 13; V: TRBV11-2; CDR3: ASSLDTGAYNEQF
J: TRBJ1-1; length: 10; V: TRBV29-1; CDR3: SADRGNTEAF
J: TRBJ1-6; length: 13; V: TRBV18; CDR3: ASSPLPLTNSPLH
J: TRBJ2-2; length: 11; V: TRBV28; CDR3: ASRPDRAGELF
J: TRBJ1-2; length: 15; V: TRBV9; CDR3: ASSGAQGPPPGYGYT
J: TRBJ2-1; length: 13; V: TRBV4-3; CDR3: ASSQEERGGNEQF
J: TRBJ2-7; length: 12; V: TRBV2; CDR3: ASNIQGFVYEQY
J: TRBJ1-1; length: 11; V: TRBV2; CDR3: ASLREGNTEAF
J: TRBJ1-2; length: 14; V: TRBV4-3; CDR3: ASSQGDGGGHYGYT
J: TRBJ2-5; length: 12; V: TRBV5-1; CDR3: ASSLKGPQETQY
J: TRBJ1-6; length: 13; V: TRBV30; CDR3: AWSAYRTANSPLH